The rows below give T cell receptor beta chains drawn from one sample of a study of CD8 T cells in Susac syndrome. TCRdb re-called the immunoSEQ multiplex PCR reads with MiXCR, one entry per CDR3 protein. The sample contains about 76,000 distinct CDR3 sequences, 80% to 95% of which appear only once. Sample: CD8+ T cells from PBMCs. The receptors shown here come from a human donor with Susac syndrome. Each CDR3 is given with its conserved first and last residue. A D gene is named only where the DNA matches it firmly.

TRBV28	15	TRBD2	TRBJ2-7	TGTGCCAGCCGTCCGGTGGGCGGGAGATACTACGAGCAGTACTTC	CASRPVGGRYYEQYF
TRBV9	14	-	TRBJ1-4	TGTGCCAGCAGTTCTTTTGCAACTAATGAAAAACTGTTTTTT	CASSSFATNEKLFF
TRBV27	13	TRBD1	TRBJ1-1	TGTGCCAGCAGTCCGGACAGGGCCACTGAAGCTTTCTTT	CASSPDRATEAFF
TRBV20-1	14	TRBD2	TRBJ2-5	TGCAGTGCTAGAGATCTGGGGGGGTGGGAGACCCAGTACTTC	CSARDLGGWETQYF
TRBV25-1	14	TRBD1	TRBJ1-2	TGTGCCAGCAGTGAATATAGACAGGGAGGTGGCTACACCTTC	CASSEYRQGGGYTF
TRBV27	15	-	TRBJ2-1	TGTGCCAGCAGTTTAGTCCGGACAAACTACAATGAGCAGTTCTTC	CASSLVRTNYNEQFF
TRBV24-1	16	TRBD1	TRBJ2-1	TGTGCCACCAGTGGCTACGGGACAGGGGACCACAATGAGCAGTTCTTC	CATSGYGTGDHNEQFF
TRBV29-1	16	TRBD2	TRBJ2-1	TGCAGCGTTGAAGGGCTAGCGGGCCCCCTTTACAATGAGCAGTTCTTC	CSVEGLAGPLYNEQFF
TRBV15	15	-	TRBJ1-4	TGTGCCACCAGCAGAGGTGGGCAAACCAATGAAAAACTGTTTTTT	CATSRGGQTNEKLFF
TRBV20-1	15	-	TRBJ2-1	TGCAGTGCTAGACCCGGGGCCAGCTCCTACAATGAGCAGTTCTTC	CSARPGASSYNEQFF